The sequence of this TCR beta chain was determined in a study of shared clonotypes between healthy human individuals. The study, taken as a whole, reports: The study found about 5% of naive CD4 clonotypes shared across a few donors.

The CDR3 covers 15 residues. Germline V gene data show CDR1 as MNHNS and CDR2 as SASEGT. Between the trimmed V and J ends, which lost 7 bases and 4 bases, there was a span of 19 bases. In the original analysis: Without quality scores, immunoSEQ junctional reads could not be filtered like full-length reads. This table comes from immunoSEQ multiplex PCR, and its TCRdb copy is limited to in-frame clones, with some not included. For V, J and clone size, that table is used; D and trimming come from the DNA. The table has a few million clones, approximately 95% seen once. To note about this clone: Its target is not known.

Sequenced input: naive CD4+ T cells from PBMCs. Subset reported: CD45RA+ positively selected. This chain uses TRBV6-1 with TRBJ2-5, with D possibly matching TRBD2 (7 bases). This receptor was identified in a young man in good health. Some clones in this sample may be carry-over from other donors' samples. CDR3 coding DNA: TGTGCCAGCACATTGACCGGGGGGCTAGGAGAGACCCAGTACTTC. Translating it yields CASTLTGGLGETQYF.